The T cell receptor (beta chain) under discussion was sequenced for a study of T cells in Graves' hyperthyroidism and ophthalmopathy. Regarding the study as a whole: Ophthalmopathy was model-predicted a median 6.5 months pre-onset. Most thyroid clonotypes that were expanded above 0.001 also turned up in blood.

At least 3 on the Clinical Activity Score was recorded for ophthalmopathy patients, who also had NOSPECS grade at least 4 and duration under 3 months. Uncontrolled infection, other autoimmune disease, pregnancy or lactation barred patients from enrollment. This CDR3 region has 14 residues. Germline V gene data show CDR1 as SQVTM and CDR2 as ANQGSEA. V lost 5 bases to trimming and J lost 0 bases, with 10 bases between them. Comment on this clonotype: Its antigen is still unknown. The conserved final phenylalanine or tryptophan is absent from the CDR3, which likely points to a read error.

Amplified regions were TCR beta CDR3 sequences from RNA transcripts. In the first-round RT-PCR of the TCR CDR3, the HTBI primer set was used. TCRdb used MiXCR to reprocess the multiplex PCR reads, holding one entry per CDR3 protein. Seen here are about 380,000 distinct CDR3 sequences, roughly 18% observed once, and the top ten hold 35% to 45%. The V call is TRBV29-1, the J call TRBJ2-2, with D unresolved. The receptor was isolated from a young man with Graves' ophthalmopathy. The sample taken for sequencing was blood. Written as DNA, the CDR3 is TGCAGCGTTCAAAACAAGGCGAACACCGGGGAGCTGTTTTCT. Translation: CSVQNKANTGELFS.